A selection of T cell receptor beta chains follows, all from one sample in a study of PD-L1 blockade in urothelial cancer. Generated by immunoSEQ multiplex PCR, the TCRdb table keeps only in-frame clones and is missing some. The sample carries about 56,000 clones, roughly 84% recorded once. The specimen comprised PBMCs, sampled around atezolizumab (anti-PD-L1) treatment. These TCRs come from a man aged 45-60 years with urothelial cancer. The CDR3 runs from the conserved cysteine through the conserved F or W. A D gene is named only where the DNA matches it firmly. Size values are once, few and many counts, or a class for expanded clones, and some rows have none.

CDR3aa: CASSPSWGTGTYEQYF
CDR3nt: TGTGCCAGTAGTCCCTCGTGGGGGACAGGGACCTACGAGCAGTACTTC
abundance: NA
d_gene: TRBD1
j_gene: TRBJ2-7
v_gene: TRBV19

CDR3aa: CASSPRRQGRTDTQYF
CDR3nt: TGTGCCAGCTCACCCCGACGACAGGGGAGGACAGATACGCAGTATTTT
abundance: NA
d_gene: TRBD1
j_gene: TRBJ2-3
v_gene: TRBV18

CDR3aa: CASSLTSGSTHEQYF
CDR3nt: TGCGCCAGCAGCTTGACTAGCGGGAGCACCCACGAGCAGTACTTC
abundance: NA
d_gene: TRBD2
j_gene: TRBJ2-7
v_gene: TRBV5-1

CDR3aa: CASSNVPNEQFF
CDR3nt: TGTGCCAGCTCCAATGTCCCCAATGAGCAGTTCTTC
abundance: once
d_gene: NA
j_gene: TRBJ2-1
v_gene: TRBV18

CDR3aa: CASERFGTGELFF
CDR3nt: TGTGCCAGCGAAAGATTCGGCACCGGGGAGCTGTTTTTT
abundance: NA
d_gene: NA
j_gene: TRBJ2-2
v_gene: TRBV27

CDR3aa: CASSESSGRAQYF
CDR3nt: TGTGCCAGCAGTGAATCTAGCGGGAGGGCCCAGTACTTC
abundance: once
d_gene: TRBD2
j_gene: TRBJ2-7
v_gene: TRBV2

CDR3aa: CASSPGQRTDTQYF
CDR3nt: TGTGCCAGCAGCCCCGGACAGAGAACAGATACGCAGTATTTT
abundance: NA
d_gene: NA
j_gene: TRBJ2-3
v_gene: TRBV9

CDR3aa: CASSLSGGFSYNSPLHF
CDR3nt: TGTGCCAGCAGTCTTTCGGGGGGCTTCTCCTATAATTCACCCCTCCACTTT
abundance: medium-sized
d_gene: NA
j_gene: TRBJ1-6
v_gene: TRBV28

CDR3aa: CASSQDVLRSDGYTF
CDR3nt: TGCGCCAGCAGCCAAGATGTCCTAAGGAGTGATGGCTACACCTTC
abundance: NA
d_gene: NA
j_gene: TRBJ1-2
v_gene: TRBV4-1

CDR3aa: CASSLGLAKSEQFF
CDR3nt: TGTGCCAGCAGCTTAGGACTAGCGAAGAGTGAGCAGTTCTTC
abundance: NA
d_gene: TRBD2
j_gene: TRBJ2-1
v_gene: TRBV7-3

CDR3aa: CASSQEERERALGDTQYF
CDR3nt: TGCGCCAGCAGCCAAGAGGAGCGGGAAAGGGCATTAGGAGATACGCAGTATTTT
abundance: NA
d_gene: TRBD2
j_gene: TRBJ2-3
v_gene: TRBV4-1

CDR3aa: CASSIGQGSYEQYF
CDR3nt: TGTGCCAGTAGTATAGGACAGGGCTCCTACGAGCAGTACTTC
abundance: few
d_gene: TRBD1
j_gene: TRBJ2-7
v_gene: TRBV19

CDR3aa: CASRTEAPSYGYTF
CDR3nt: TGTGCCAGCAGAACTGAGGCTCCCTCCTATGGCTACACCTTC
abundance: NA
d_gene: NA
j_gene: TRBJ1-2
v_gene: TRBV28

CDR3aa: CASTEFRVSNQPQHF
CDR3nt: TGTGCCAGCACCGAGTTCAGGGTCAGCAATCAGCCCCAGCATTTT
abundance: few
d_gene: NA
j_gene: TRBJ1-5
v_gene: TRBV28

CDR3aa: CASSLAGIGETQYF
CDR3nt: TGCGCCAGCAGCTTGGCAGGGATCGGGGAGACCCAGTACTTC
abundance: NA
d_gene: NA
j_gene: TRBJ2-5
v_gene: TRBV5-1

CDR3aa: CASSPPGQASYEQYF
CDR3nt: TGTGCCAGCTCACCCCCGGGACAGGCGTCCTACGAGCAGTACTTC
abundance: NA
d_gene: TRBD1
j_gene: TRBJ2-7
v_gene: TRBV18

CDR3aa: CASSSPRGRFSNEQFF
CDR3nt: TGTGCCAGCAGCTCACCCAGGGGGCGTTTCTCCAATGAGCAGTTCTTC
abundance: NA
d_gene: TRBD1
j_gene: TRBJ2-1
v_gene: TRBV5-6

CDR3aa: CASSLPGAGGRTDTQYF
CDR3nt: TGTGCCAGCAGCTTACCCGGAGCGGGAGGGCGCACAGATACGCAGTATTTT
abundance: NA
d_gene: TRBD2
j_gene: TRBJ2-3
v_gene: TRBV7-3

CDR3aa: CASSFGHSNTEAFF
CDR3nt: TGTGCCAGCAGTTTTGGACACTCGAACACTGAAGCTTTCTTT
abundance: NA
d_gene: NA
j_gene: TRBJ1-1
v_gene: TRBV27

CDR3aa: CASESGGGYNEQFF
CDR3nt: TGTGCCAGCGAATCAGGGGGAGGCTACAATGAGCAGTTCTTC
abundance: NA
d_gene: NA
j_gene: TRBJ2-1
v_gene: TRBV6-6

CDR3aa: CASKYTANTGELFF
CDR3nt: TGTGCCAGCAAGTATACAGCGAACACCGGGGAGCTGTTTTTT
abundance: NA
d_gene: NA
j_gene: TRBJ2-2
v_gene: TRBV2

CDR3aa: CASSLVDSDEQFF
CDR3nt: TGTGCTAGCAGCTTAGTAGACAGCGATGAGCAGTTCTTC
abundance: NA
d_gene: NA
j_gene: TRBJ2-1
v_gene: TRBV7-7

CDR3aa: CASRLGQESTDTQYF
CDR3nt: TGTGCCAGCAGACTCGGACAGGAGAGCACAGATACGCAGTATTTT
abundance: NA
d_gene: TRBD1
j_gene: TRBJ2-3
v_gene: TRBV7-6

CDR3aa: CAWRQGQITYGYTF
CDR3nt: TGTGCCTGGAGGCAGGGACAGATAACCTATGGCTACACCTTC
abundance: NA
d_gene: TRBD1
j_gene: TRBJ1-2
v_gene: TRBV30

CDR3aa: CASSQPDLAGLVYEQYF
CDR3nt: TGTGCCAGCAGCCAACCGGATCTTGCGGGCTTAGTCTACGAGCAGTACTTC
abundance: NA
d_gene: NA
j_gene: TRBJ2-7
v_gene: TRBV4-2

CDR3aa: CASSSQDRGHGYTF
CDR3nt: TGTGCCAGCAGCTCCCAGGACAGGGGGCACGGCTACACCTTC
abundance: once
d_gene: TRBD1
j_gene: TRBJ1-2
v_gene: TRBV7-9

CDR3aa: CASSLQTDYNEQFF
CDR3nt: TGTGCCAGCTCACTGCAGACAGACTACAATGAGCAGTTCTTC
abundance: NA
d_gene: NA
j_gene: TRBJ2-1
v_gene: TRBV18

CDR3aa: CASSLDYYKNIQYF
CDR3nt: TGTGCCAGCAGCTTAGACTATTACAAAAACATTCAGTACTTC
abundance: NA
d_gene: NA
j_gene: TRBJ2-4
v_gene: TRBV11-2

CDR3aa: CASSAVGSDSNEQFF
CDR3nt: TGTGCCAGCAGCGCAGTCGGTAGCGACTCTAATGAGCAGTTCTTC
abundance: NA
d_gene: NA
j_gene: TRBJ2-1
v_gene: TRBV9

CDR3aa: CASSSHSAGGVNGEQFF
CDR3nt: TGTGCCAGCAGTTCCCACTCGGCGGGAGGGGTCAACGGTGAGCAGTTCTTC
abundance: few
d_gene: TRBD2
j_gene: TRBJ2-1
v_gene: TRBV28